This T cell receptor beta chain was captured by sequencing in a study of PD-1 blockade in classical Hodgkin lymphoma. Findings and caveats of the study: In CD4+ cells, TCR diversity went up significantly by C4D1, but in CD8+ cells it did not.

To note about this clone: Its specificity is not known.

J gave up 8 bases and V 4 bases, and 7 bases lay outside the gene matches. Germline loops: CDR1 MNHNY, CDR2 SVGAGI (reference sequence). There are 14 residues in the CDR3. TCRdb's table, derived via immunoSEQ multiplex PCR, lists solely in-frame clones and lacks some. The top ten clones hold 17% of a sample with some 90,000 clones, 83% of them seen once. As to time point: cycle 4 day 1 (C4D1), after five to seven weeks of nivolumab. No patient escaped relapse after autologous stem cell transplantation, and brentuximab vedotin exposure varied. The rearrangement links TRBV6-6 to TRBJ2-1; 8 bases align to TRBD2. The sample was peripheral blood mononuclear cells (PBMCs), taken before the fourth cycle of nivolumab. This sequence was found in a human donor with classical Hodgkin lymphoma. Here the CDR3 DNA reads TGTGCCAGCAGTTTTGAGCGGGGGCCCGATGAGCAGTTCTTC. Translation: CASSFERGPDEQFF.